What follows are 29 T cell receptor beta chains derived from one specimen sequenced in a study of blood T cell repertoires in COVID-19. Only in-frame clones appear in the TCRdb table, and some are missing; sequencing was by immunoSEQ multiplex PCR. The table lists some 400,000 clones, roughly 86% of them singletons, with around 2.9% in the top ten. Material: peripheral blood. The origin of the receptors is a human donor in a cohort sampled during active COVID-19.

The rearrangement joins TRBV2 to TRBJ1-4; D uncertain. This CDR3 is 14 amino acids long. V dropped 4 bases and J dropped 8 bases, with 14 bases sitting between them. CDR1 is SNHLY, CDR2 FYNNEI, per germline. CDR3 sequence reads: CASSVSSTGEKLFF. In DNA, the CDR3 is TGTGCCAGCAGTGTTTCCTCTACGGGAGAAAAACTGTTTTTT.

This chain links TRBV3-1 (or the pseudogene TRBV3-2) with TRBJ2-5; 9 bases fit TRBD2. CDR1 is LGHDT, CDR2 YNNKEL, per germline (reference sequence). V was pared by 3 bases and J by 3 bases, with 2 bases of the junction left unmatched. The CDR3 is made up of 14 amino acids. The CDR3 DNA sequence: TGTGCCAGCAGCCATTTAGCGGGAGAAGAGACCCAGTACTTC. Encoded protein: CASSHLAGEETQYF.

This chain connects TRBV5-1 to TRBJ2-1, with TRBD2 matching over 13 bases. V lost 4 bases, J lost 8 bases, and 9 bases stayed unmatched. The CDR3 sequence is 16 residues long. Per germline, CDR1 SGHRS and CDR2 YFSETQ. The CDR3 region is CASSLDGLAGVDEQFF. The CDR3 DNA follows: TGCGCCAGCAGCCTAGATGGACTAGCGGGAGTGGATGAGCAGTTCTTC.

The chain couples TRBV5-8 to TRBJ2-1, with D tentatively TRBD1 (5 bases). V was shortened by 0 bases and J by 9 bases, with 16 bases between the two germline ends. CDR1 and CDR2 from the germline V gene are SGHTS and YDEGEE. CDR3 length: 15 residues. DNA of the CDR3: TGTGCCAGCAGCTTGGGTCAGGGATGGAACGGTGAGCAGTTCTTC. Its protein product is CASSLGQGWNGEQFF. Complete variable domain (other parts from reference TRBV5-8 and TRBJ2-1): EAGVTQSPTHLIKTRGQQATLRCSPISGHTSVYWYQQALGLGLQFLLWYDEGEERNRGNFPPRFSGRQFPNYSSELNVNALELEDSALYLCASSLGQGWNGEQFFGPGTRLTVL.

This sequence joins TRBV15 and TRBJ1-2, with D possibly being TRBD1 (5 bases). Trimming pared 1 base from V and 8 bases from J, leaving 11 bases between. The CDR3 spans 13 residues. Germline lookup yields CDR1 LNHNV and CDR2 YYDKDF (reference sequence). The chain's CDR3 is CATSRGGGTGYTF. The CDR3 coding sequence is TGTGCCACCAGCAGAGGGGGCGGGACCGGCTACACCTTC.

This clone appeared once. The sample carries other DNA sequences with the same CDR3. J is TRBJ2-7 and V is TRBV6-5; TRBD1 agrees at 9 bases. The CDR3 extends over 15 amino acids. Germline V CDR1 and CDR2: MNHEY, SVGAGI. Trimming at V came to 0 bases and at J to 3 bases, leaving 3 bases not matched to a gene. As DNA, the CDR3 is TGTGCCAGCAGTTACTCCGGACAGGGGAGCTACGAGCAGTACTTC. This translates into CASSYSGQGSYEQYF.

V gene TRBV2 combines with J gene TRBJ1-4; 7 positions match TRBD1. Germline V gene data show CDR1 as SNHLY and CDR2 as FYNNEI. V gave up 7 bases and J gave up 4 bases; unmatched junction bases: 6. The CDR3 length is 14 residues. CDR3 nucleotides: TGTGCCAGCACCGAGGGGGCGATTAATGAAAAACTGTTTTTT. Encoded protein: CASTEGAINEKLFF. Using reference TRBV2 and TRBJ1-4 for the parts outside the CDR3, the full variable domain is EPEVTQTPSHQVTQMGQEVILRCVPISNHLYFYWYRQILGQKVEFLVSFYNNEISEKSEIFDDQFSVERPDGSNFTLKIRSTKLEDSAMYFCASTEGAINEKLFFGSGTQLSVL.

The rearrangement links TRBV30 to TRBJ2-3; 10 bases agree with TRBD2. The junction had 4 bases not matched to a gene; V was cut back by 0 bases and J by 4 bases. There are 15 residues in the CDR3. Germline V lookup: CDR1 GTSNPN, CDR2 SVGIG (reference sequence). The chain's CDR3 is CAWSVAGGGSDTQYF. The CDR3, as DNA: TGTGCCTGGAGTGTAGCGGGAGGGGGCTCAGATACGCAGTATTTT.

The J gene is TRBJ2-3, the V gene TRBV6-4, with 8 bases that match TRBD2. The length of the CDR3 is 15 residues. Germline V lookup: CDR1 MRHNA, CDR2 SNTAGT. The V segment lost 6 bases and the J segment 4 bases; nucleotides outside the gene matches: 9. The CDR3 sequence: CASRTTGGDADTQYF. The CDR3 bases are TGTGCCAGCAGGACCACGGGGGGGGACGCAGATACGCAGTATTTT.

The chain couples TRBV5-1 to TRBJ2-1; TRBD1 might be the D (7 bases). V lost 0 bases and J 4 bases, leaving 17 bases between the germline ends. In germline, CDR1 is SGHRS, CDR2 YFSETQ. The CDR3 is 17 amino acids. The chain's CDR3 is CASSLARGETEYNEQFF. The CDR3 nucleotides are TGCGCCAGCAGCTTGGCCAGGGGGGAGACAGAGTACAATGAGCAGTTCTTC.

This sequence joins TRBV10-3 and TRBJ2-5; 8 bases fit TRBD1. The V gene end was trimmed by 4 bases and the J gene end by 4 bases; junction bases not matched to a gene: 14. In germline, CDR1 is ENHRY, CDR2 SYGVKD. The CDR3 is 17 amino acids. CDR3 bases: TGTGCCATCAGTGGAAGTGGCAGGGGGCGTTCGTTAGAGACCCAGTACTTC. This translates into CAISGSGRGRSLETQYF.

This clone has only one observation. The V gene is TRBV6-5, the J gene TRBJ2-1; no definite D call. The germline V and J ends were trimmed by 10 bases and 2 bases, with 9 bases remaining between them. CDR1 and CDR2 from the germline V gene are MNHEY and SVGAGI. This CDR3 contains 12 residues. This CDR3 reads CAISFPYNEQFF. In DNA form, the CDR3 reads TGTGCCATCTCGTTCCCCTACAATGAGCAGTTCTTC.

The chain joins TRBV9 to TRBJ1-2; TRBD1 is a possible D gene (6 bases). CDR1 and CDR2 from the germline V gene are SGDLS and YYNGEE. The CDR3 spans 15 residues. V dropped 4 bases and J dropped 5 bases, with 18 bases sitting between them. CDR3 bases: TGTGCCAGCAGCCGCGATCCAGGGGTTGGGTATGGCTACACCTTC. It codes for CASSRDPGVGYGYTF.

The CDR3 DNA sequence: TGTGCCAGCAGCTTAGGGGACAGGGGGATGAATCAGCCCCAGCATTTT. Translating gives CASSLGDRGMNQPQHF. The chain is built from TRBV7-6 and TRBJ1-5; 11 bases fit TRBD1. The CDR3 is made up of 16 amino acids. The junction had 3 bases not matched to a gene; V was cut back by 1 base and J by 4 bases. Germline V CDR1 and CDR2: SGHVS, FNYEAQ.

The chain links TRBV6-5 to TRBJ1-4; a possible D gene is TRBD1 (5 bases). The CDR3 loop spans 14 amino acids. V lost 0 bases, J lost 5 bases, and 7 bases lay in between. Germline CDR1 reads MNHEY; CDR2 reads SVGAGI. The CDR3, as DNA: TGTGCCAGCAGTTACTCGGCAGGGAATGAAAAACTGTTTTTT. Its translation is CASSYSAGNEKLFF.

This clone was observed a single time. In the same sample, other DNA sequences code for this CDR3. The chain uses TRBV9 and TRBJ2-1; D remains unclear. CDR1 and CDR2 (germline): SGDLS, YYNGEE. With 0 bases removed from V and 2 bases from J, the gap between germline ends came to 6 bases. This CDR3 is built from 14 residues. CDR3 protein: CASSVAGAYNEQFF. In nucleotides, the CDR3 is TGTGCCAGCAGCGTAGCTGGAGCCTACAATGAGCAGTTCTTC.

V usage is TRBV6-6 and J usage is TRBJ2-1; no reliable D call. This CDR3 is built from 14 residues. Germline V CDR1 and CDR2: MNHNY, SVGAGI (reference sequence). Trimming left V 0 bases short and J 4 bases short, with 7 bases between. This chain's CDR3 is CASSYSVGYNEQFF. As DNA, the CDR3 is TGTGCCAGCAGTTACTCGGTCGGGTACAATGAGCAGTTCTTC.

The chain joins TRBV3-1 (or the pseudogene TRBV3-2) to TRBJ1-1, with D uncertain. V lost 1 base and J 1 base, leaving 10 bases between the germline ends. This CDR3 has 15 amino acids. Germline assignment: CDR1 LGHDT and CDR2 YNNKEL (reference sequence). CDR3 sequence: CASSQGALENTEAFF. The CDR3 DNA reads as TGTGCCAGCAGCCAAGGGGCTCTTGAGAACACTGAAGCTTTCTTT.

The chain has TRBV5-6 and TRBJ2-7; possible D gene TRBD1, 6 bases. Germline-derived CDR1 and CDR2 are SGHDT and YYEEEE. This CDR3 is built from 13 residues. V gave up 4 bases and J gave up 3 bases, with 11 bases separating them. This CDR3 is CASSKPTGYEQYF. The CDR3 coding sequence is TGTGCCAGCAGCAAACCGACAGGCTACGAGCAGTACTTC. Based on the CDR3 plus reference TRBV5-6 and TRBJ2-7, the full variable domain is DAGVTQSPTHLIKTRGQQVTLRCSPKSGHDTVSWYQQALGQGPQFIFQYYEEEERQRGNFPDRFSGHQFPNYSSELNVNALLLGDSALYLCASSKPTGYEQYFGPGTRLTVT.

V gene TRBV27 combines with J gene TRBJ1-4; D call uncertain. CDR1 is MNHEY, CDR2 SMNVEV, per germline (reference sequence). V lost 5 bases and J 8 bases, leaving 15 bases between the germline ends. This CDR3 has 14 amino acids. This CDR3 is CASSPQIRREKLFF. DNA for the CDR3: TGTGCCAGCAGTCCCCAAATTAGGCGGGAAAAACTGTTTTTT.

The chain employs TRBV29-1 and TRBJ1-1; perhaps TRBD1 as D (6 bases). Germline CDR1 reads SQVTM; CDR2 reads ANQGSEA. The CDR3 has 11 amino acids. V lost 6 bases, J lost 5 bases, and 10 bases lay in between. In DNA, the CDR3 is TGCAGCGTCAAACAGGGAACTGAAGCTTTCTTT. Translated: CSVKQGTEAFF.

The chain carries TRBV11-2 and TRBJ2-3; TRBD2 aligns across 7 bases. V lost 0 bases and J lost 0; bases outside the gene matches: 6. From germline, CDR1 is SGHAT and CDR2 FQNNGV. CDR3 length: 17 residues. The DNA for the CDR3 is TGTGCCAGCAGCTTAGATCTGGCTAGCGGCAGCACAGATACGCAGTATTTT. Translation: CASSLDLASGSTDTQYF.

This clone was observed a handful of times. The rearrangement uses TRBV2 and TRBJ1-1; the match to TRBD1 covers 7 bases. The CDR3 consists of 15 residues. The trim removed 4 bases at V and 0 bases at J, leaving 5 bases unmatched. Germline V lookup: CDR1 SNHLY, CDR2 FYNNEI. CDR3 nucleotides: TGTGCCAGCAGTGGGGACAGAGAGTTGAACACTGAAGCTTTCTTT. Its translation: CASSGDRELNTEAFF.

Concerning this clone itself: Sequence at one end of the junction differs from germline and may be a read error. The chain is built from TRBV7-7 and TRBJ2-1; no definite D call. Germline V gene lookup returns CDR1 SSHAT and CDR2 FNYEAQ (reference sequence). The CDR3 covers 13 residues. The CDR3 here is CASSLGNDNEQFF. CDR3 nucleotide sequence: TGTGCTAGCAGCTTGGGCAACGACAATGAGCAGTTCTTC.

The chain links TRBV6-1 to TRBJ1-5; perhaps TRBD1 as D (6 bases). CDR3 size: 15 residues. The V and J ends lost 0 bases and 0 bases respectively, with 6 bases between them. The germline CDR1 and CDR2 sequences are MNHNS and SASEGT. Written as DNA, the CDR3 is TGTGCCAGCAGTGAAGCGACAGGTAGCAATCAGCCCCAGCATTTT. This gives the protein CASSEATGSNQPQHF.

J is TRBJ2-5 and V is TRBV7-7; TRBD1 agrees at 8 bases. The V and J ends lost 5 bases and 4 bases, in that order; junction bases with no gene match: 3. Germline assignment: CDR1 SSHAT and CDR2 FNYEAQ (reference sequence). The CDR3 spans 13 residues. This CDR3 reads CASSPGQGETQYF. Written as DNA, the CDR3 is TGTGCCAGCAGCCCTGGACAGGGAGAGACCCAGTACTTC.

This clone showed up just a few times. V usage is TRBV6-5 and J usage is TRBJ2-5; TRBD2 matches at 14 bases. CDR1 is MNHEY and CDR2 is SVGAGI in the germline V gene. The CDR3 loop spans 15 amino acids. V gave up 4 bases and J gave up 6 bases; unmatched junction bases: 4. CDR3 region: CASSSRTSGGKTQYF. In DNA form, the CDR3 reads TGTGCCAGCAGTTCTCGGACTAGCGGGGGGAAGACCCAGTACTTC.

V gene TRBV7-9 combines with J gene TRBJ2-7; 11 bases match TRBD2. The germline V gene encodes CDR1 SEHNR and CDR2 FQNEAQ (reference sequence). The CDR3 runs to 17 residues. The ends lost 11 bases at V and 5 bases at J; junction bases unmatched: 20. DNA of the CDR3: TGTGCCGGGGGAGAAAGCAGGGGGACTAGCGGCGGTGACGAGCAGTACTTC. Translation gives CAGGESRGTSGGDEQYF.

The chain joins TRBV7-9 to TRBJ1-1, with 10 bases that match TRBD1. V lost 5 bases and J lost 3; bases outside the gene matches: 6. The CDR3 loop spans 15 amino acids. Per the germline V gene, CDR1 is SEHNR and CDR2 is FQNEAQ (reference sequence). Written as DNA, the CDR3 is TGTGCCAGCAGCGACAGGGGGCTAATAGACACTGAAGCTTTCTTT. It is translated as CASSDRGLIDTEAFF. The full variable domain, its missing parts supplied by reference TRBV7-9 and TRBJ1-1, is DTGVSQNPRHKITKRGQNVTFRCDPISEHNRLYWYRQTLGQGPEFLTYFQNEAQLEKSRLLSDRFSAERPKGSFSTLEIQRTEQGDSAMYLCASSDRGLIDTEAFFGQGTRLTVV.